This T cell receptor (beta chain) was documented in a study of control samples from healthy donors and cancer patients. This CDR3 has 15 residues. Germline V CDR1 and CDR2: MGHRA, YSYEKL. Trimming cost V 0 bases and J 7 bases, with 15 bases left between them. Assay: immunoSEQ multiplex PCR; the TCRdb copy retains only in-frame clones and omits some. The sample contains about 160,000 clones, approximately 94% of which appear only once. This chain connects TRBV4-1 to TRBJ1-2; D is uncertain. The sample was PBMCs. This TCR came from a man in his sixties with colorectal cancer. CDR3 sequence: CASSQDFWGMGGYTF. In DNA form, the CDR3 reads TGCGCCAGCAGCCAAGATTTCTGGGGAATGGGTGGCTACACCTTC.